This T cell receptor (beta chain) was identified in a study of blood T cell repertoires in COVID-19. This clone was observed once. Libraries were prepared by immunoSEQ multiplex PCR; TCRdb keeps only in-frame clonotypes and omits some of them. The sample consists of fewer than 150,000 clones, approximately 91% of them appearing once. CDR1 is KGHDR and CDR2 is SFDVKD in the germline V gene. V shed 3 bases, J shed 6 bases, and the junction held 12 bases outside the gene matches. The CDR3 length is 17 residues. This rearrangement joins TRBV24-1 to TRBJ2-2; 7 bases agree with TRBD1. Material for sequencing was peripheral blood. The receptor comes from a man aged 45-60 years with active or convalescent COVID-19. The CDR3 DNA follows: TGTGCCACCAGTGATCCCCGAGGGGGCGCTTGGCCCGGGGAGCTGTTTTTT. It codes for CATSDPRGGAWPGELFF.